This entry is about one T cell receptor beta chain. Germline V gives CDR1 MNHEY, CDR2 SVGAGI. The CDR3 loop spans 16 amino acids. V lost 2 bases and J 0 bases, leaving 10 bases between the germline ends. Repertoires were generated with immunoSEQ multiplex PCR, while TCRdb's copy carries only in-frame clones and drops some. The table lists roughly 79,000 clones, more than 75% of them singletons, with roughly 7.3% in the top ten. The data stem from a study of blood T cell repertoires in COVID-19. Study context: The origin of the acute and convalescent COVID-19 samples was the United States, Italy and Spain. T cells, B-cell-depleted T cells, or PBMCs provided the cDNA or gDNA that served as material.

This sequence originates from a human donor in a cohort sampled during active COVID-19. The rearrangement links TRBV6-5 to TRBJ1-4; the D is unclear. The sequenced material came from peripheral blood. The CDR3 loop reads CASSYQVGATNEKLFF. Written as DNA, the CDR3 is TGTGCCAGCAGTTACCAAGTTGGAGCAACTAATGAAAAACTGTTTTTT.